Here is one TCR beta chain with its context. V lost 0 bases and J lost 9, with 15 bases in between. CDR1 and CDR2 (germline): LGHNA, YSLEER. The CDR3 is 15 residues long. Isolation of CD8+ and CD4+ T cells was performed negatively, whereas enrichment of TEMRA cells was done by FACS. The authors reverse transcribed roughly 0.5 to 1 ug RNA with random hexamers. TCRdb reanalysed the immunoSEQ multiplex PCR reads using MiXCR and keeps one entry per CDR3 protein. The table includes about 200,000 distinct CDR3 sequences, 92% detected once. This entry belongs to a study of CD8 T cells in Susac syndrome. The sequence was obtained from a human donor with multiple sclerosis. The rearrangement links TRBV4-3 to TRBJ2-1; D unresolved. The sample comprised CD8+ T cells from PBMCs. CDR3 nucleotides: TGCGCCAGCAGCCAAGAAGGCTCGGCGGACGGTGAGCAGTTCTTC. Translation gives CASSQEGSADGEQFF.